The clone carrying this T cell receptor beta chain has only a few counts. Its specificity is not known. A second roughly 6 to 12 cycle PCR used barcoded and J-beta primers. TCRdb reanalysed the 5' RACE reads using MiXCR and keeps one entry per CDR3 protein. Counted here are roughly 410,000 distinct CDR3 sequences, about half occurring once; the ten biggest clones make up over 40%. Approximately 10 milliliters of peripheral blood were drawn from each donor into EDTA-treated tubes. This sample is part of a study of blood T cells in healthy people across ages. For the study at large: Researchers report that template switching captured about one barcoded beta molecule per two T cells.

Study conclusions and caveats: When set beside aged donors, long-lived donors presented more naive CD4+ cells and higher diversity. CMV infection status of these donors was not known.

The CDR3 is 13 residues long. Germline CDR1 reads GTSNPN; CDR2 reads SVGIG (reference sequence). Sequencing was performed on blood. This TCR was sampled from a man between 60 and 75 years old in good health. The rearrangement uses TRBV30 and TRBJ2-4; D call uncertain. The closer fit of TRBJ2-7 to the DNA end suggests the J call may be wrong. CDR3 protein: CAWDGMGNYEQYF. The CDR3 DNA follows: TGTGCCTGGGACGGTATGGGAAATTACGAGCAGTACTTC.